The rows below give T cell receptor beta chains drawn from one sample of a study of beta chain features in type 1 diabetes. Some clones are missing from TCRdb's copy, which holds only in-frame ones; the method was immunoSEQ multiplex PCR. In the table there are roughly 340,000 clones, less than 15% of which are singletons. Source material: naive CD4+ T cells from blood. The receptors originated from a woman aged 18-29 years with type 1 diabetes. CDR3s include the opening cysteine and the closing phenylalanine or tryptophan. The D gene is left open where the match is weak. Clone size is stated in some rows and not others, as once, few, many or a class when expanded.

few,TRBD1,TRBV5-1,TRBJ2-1,CASSSLGRTGGVYEQFF,TGCGCCAGCAGCTCCCTGGGGCGGACAGGGGGCGTTTATGAGCAGTTCTTC
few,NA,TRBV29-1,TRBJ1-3,CSVRQDSGNTIYF,TGCAGCGTCCGTCAGGACTCTGGAAACACCATATATTTT
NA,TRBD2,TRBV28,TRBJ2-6,CASTTTWGGTGANVLTF,TGTGCCAGCACCACGACCTGGGGAGGGACTGGGGCCAACGTCCTGACTTTC
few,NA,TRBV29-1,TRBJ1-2,CSVGDNYGYTF,TGCAGCGTCGGGGATAACTATGGCTACACCTTC
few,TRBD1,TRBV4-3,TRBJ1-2,CASSQDPPIRDRDYGYTF,TGCGCCAGCAGCCAAGATCCCCCCATCCGGGACAGGGACTATGGCTACACCTTC
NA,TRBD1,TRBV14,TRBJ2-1,CASSQGDREGNEQFF,TGTGCCAGCAGCCAAGGGGACAGGGAAGGCAATGAGCAGTTCTTC
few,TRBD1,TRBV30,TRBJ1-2,CAWSSGGSGGYTF,TGTGCCTGGTCGTCAGGGGGATCGGGTGGCTACACCTTC
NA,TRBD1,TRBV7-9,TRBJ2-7,CASSRTGSVAYEQYF,TGTGCCAGCAGCAGGACAGGGAGTGTGGCCTACGAGCAGTACTTC
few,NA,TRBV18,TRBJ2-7,CASSHSRNRDVWEQYF,TGTGCCAGCTCACACTCGAGAAACAGGGATGTCTGGGAGCAGTACTTC
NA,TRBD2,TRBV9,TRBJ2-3,CASSVPSGGMDTQYF,TGTGCCAGCAGCGTTCCTAGCGGGGGGATGGATACGCAGTATTTT
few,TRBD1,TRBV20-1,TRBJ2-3,CSATRGDTQYF,TGCAGTGCCACCAGGGGGGATACGCAGTATTTT
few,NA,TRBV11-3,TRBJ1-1,CASSLSGLNTEAFF,TGTGCCAGCAGCTTATCAGGGCTGAACACTGAAGCTTTCTTT
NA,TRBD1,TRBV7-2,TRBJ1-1,CASSFRGATEAFF,TGTGCCAGCAGCTTCAGGGGGGCCACTGAAGCTTTCTTT
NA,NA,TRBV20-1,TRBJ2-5,CSASSRETQYF,TGCAGTGCTAGTTCGAGGGAGACCCAGTACTTC
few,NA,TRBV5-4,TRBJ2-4,CASSLRRGQGVDIQYF,TGTGCCAGCAGCTTACGTAGGGGCCAGGGTGTGGACATTCAGTACTTC
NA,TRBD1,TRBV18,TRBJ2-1,CASSPGQPSYNEQFF,TGTGCCAGCTCACCGGGACAGCCCTCCTACAATGAGCAGTTCTTC
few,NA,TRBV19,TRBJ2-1,CASSRGIYNEQFF,TGTGCCAGTAGTAGAGGGATCTACAATGAGCAGTTCTTC
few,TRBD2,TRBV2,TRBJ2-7,CASSFSGNPYEQYF,TGTGCCAGCAGTTTTAGCGGGAACCCCTACGAGCAGTACTTC
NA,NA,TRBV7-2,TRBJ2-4,CASSPRGSKNIQYF,TGTGCCAGCAGCCCCAGGGGTTCCAAAAACATTCAGTACTTC
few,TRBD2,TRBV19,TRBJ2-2,CASSPLAENTGELFF,TGTGCCAGTAGCCCTCTAGCGGAGAACACCGGGGAGCTGTTTTTT
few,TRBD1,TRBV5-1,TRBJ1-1,CASWKDTGGTEAFF,TGCGCCAGCTGGAAGGACACAGGGGGGACTGAAGCTTTCTTT
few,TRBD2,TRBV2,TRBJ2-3,CASSAIPGLAGDTQYF,TGTGCCAGCAGCGCGATCCCGGGACTAGCAGGGGATACGCAGTATTTT
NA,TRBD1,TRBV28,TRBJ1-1,CATYPRTGRFTEAFF,TGTGCCACCTACCCACGGACAGGGCGGTTCACTGAAGCTTTCTTT
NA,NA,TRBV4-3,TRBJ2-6,CASSPPSGGDGANVLTF,TGCGCCAGCAGCCCACCAAGCGGAGGGGACGGGGCCAACGTCCTGACTTTC
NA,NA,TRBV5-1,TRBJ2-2,CASSLDRANTGELFF,TGCGCCAGCAGCTTGGACAGGGCGAACACCGGGGAGCTGTTTTTT
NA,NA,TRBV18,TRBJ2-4,CASSPLGVGANIQYF,TGTGCCAGCTCACCGCTAGGTGTGGGGGCAAACATTCAGTACTTC
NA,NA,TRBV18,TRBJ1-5,CASSPLGTNQPQHF,TGTGCCAGCTCACCACTGGGCACCAATCAGCCCCAGCATTTT
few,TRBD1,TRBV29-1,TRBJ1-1,CSVDSGQRTEAFF,TGCAGCGTTGATTCGGGACAGAGGACTGAAGCTTTCTTT
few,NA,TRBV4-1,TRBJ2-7,CASSQMTLGVGNYEQYF,TGCGCCAGCAGCCAAATGACCTTGGGAGTTGGGAACTACGAGCAGTACTTC
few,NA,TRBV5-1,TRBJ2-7,CASSLQGPVDEQYF,TGCGCCAGCAGTCTACAGGGTCCTGTGGACGAGCAGTACTTC
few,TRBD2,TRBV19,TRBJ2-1,CASTFGTSGRDEQFF,TGTGCCAGTACCTTCGGGACTAGCGGGAGGGATGAGCAGTTCTTC
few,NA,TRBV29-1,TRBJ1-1,CSVLPGAAFF,TGCAGCGTTCTCCCGGGAGCAGCTTTCTTT
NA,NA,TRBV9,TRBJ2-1,CASSVGGERKFF,TGTGCCAGCAGCGTAGGGGGGGAGAGGAAGTTCTTC
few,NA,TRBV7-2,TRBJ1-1,CASSPRGGAEAFF,TGTGCCAGCAGCCCCAGGGGCGGCGCTGAAGCTTTCTTT
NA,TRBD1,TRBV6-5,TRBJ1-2,CASSYSGTASSYTF,TGTGCCAGCAGTTACTCGGGGACAGCGAGTAGCTACACCTTC
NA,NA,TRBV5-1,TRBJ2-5,CASSKTAETQYF,TGCGCCAGCAGTAAGACAGCGGAGACCCAGTACTTC
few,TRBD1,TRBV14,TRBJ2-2,CASSQTGGSGELFF,TGTGCCAGCAGCCAAACAGGGGGAAGCGGGGAGCTGTTTTTT
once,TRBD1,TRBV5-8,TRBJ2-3,CASSLDRGRADTQYF,TGTGCCAGCAGCTTGGACAGGGGGCGAGCAGATACGCAGTATTTT
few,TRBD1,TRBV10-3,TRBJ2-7,CAIRGDRGPYEQYF,TGTGCCATCAGGGGGGACAGGGGGCCCTACGAGCAGTACTTC
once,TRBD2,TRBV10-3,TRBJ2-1,CAMGTSGSNNEQFF,TGTGCCATGGGGACTAGCGGGAGTAACAATGAGCAGTTCTTC
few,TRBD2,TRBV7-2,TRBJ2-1,CASSFGTSGRVNEQFF,TGTGCCAGCAGCTTCGGGACTAGCGGGAGAGTTAATGAGCAGTTCTTC
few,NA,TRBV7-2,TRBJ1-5,CASSPRGGNQPQHF,TGTGCCAGCAGCCCCAGGGGTGGCAATCAGCCCCAGCATTTT
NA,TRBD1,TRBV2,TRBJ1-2,CASSYKIQGAADYGYTF,TGTGCCAGCAGTTACAAGATCCAGGGGGCGGCGGACTATGGCTACACCTTC
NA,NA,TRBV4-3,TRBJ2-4,CASSHTVAKNIQYF,TGCGCCAGCAGCCATACAGTAGCCAAAAACATTCAGTACTTC
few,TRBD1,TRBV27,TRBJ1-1,CASSYYGTGGTEAFF,TGTGCCAGCAGCTATTACGGGACAGGGGGCACTGAAGCTTTCTTT
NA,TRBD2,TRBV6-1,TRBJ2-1,CASTALAGVYNEQFF,TGTGCCAGCACGGCGTTAGCGGGCGTCTACAATGAGCAGTTCTTC
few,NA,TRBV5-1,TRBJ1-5,CASSFAGLSNQPQHF,TGCGCCAGCAGCTTTGCAGGGTTAAGCAATCAGCCCCAGCATTTT
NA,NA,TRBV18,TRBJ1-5,CASSPQGFHQPQHF,TGTGCCAGCTCACCCCAGGGTTTCCACCAGCCCCAGCATTTT
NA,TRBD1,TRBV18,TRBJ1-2,CASSPGGQGVWTF,TGTGCCAGCTCACCTGGGGGACAGGGAGTTTGGACCTTC